The 23 T cell receptor beta chains below all came from one sample that was sequenced in a study of blood T cell repertoires in COVID-19. Profiling relied on immunoSEQ multiplex PCR, and the TCRdb table lists in-frame clones only, not all of them. The repertoire holds just over 60,000 clones, with about four fifths as singletons. The material sequenced was peripheral blood. All receptors derive from a man aged 30-40 years with COVID-19, enrolled during active disease.

The rearrangement links TRBV28 to TRBJ2-7; D is possibly TRBD2 (5 bases). Germline V gene lookup returns CDR1 MDHEN and CDR2 SYDVKM. The CDR3 spans 14 residues. The V gene lost 8 bases and the J gene lost 0 bases, with 14 bases spanning the gap. In DNA form, the CDR3 reads TGTGCCAGCTCCCCGGGAACCCCCTCCTACGAGCAGTACTTC. Its translation: CASSPGTPSYEQYF.

This sequence joins TRBV6-1 and TRBJ2-2, with 9 bases matching TRBD1. This CDR3 spans 15 amino acids. Germline lookup yields CDR1 MNHNS and CDR2 SASEGT. V shed 2 bases and J 4 bases; nucleotides not matched to a gene: 2. The DNA of the CDR3 is TGTGCCAGCAGTGAACGGGACAGGGCCACCGGGGAGCTGTTTTTT. Its translation is CASSERDRATGELFF.

The chain recombines TRBV4-3 with TRBJ2-7, with TRBD1 matching over 10 bases. The CDR3 loop spans 15 amino acids. J gave up 3 bases and V 4 bases, and 6 bases lay outside the gene matches. The germline gives CDR1 LGHNA, CDR2 YSLEER. The CDR3 bases are TGCGCCAGCAGCCCCGGGACAGGGGTCCTCTACGAGCAGTACTTC. Its translation is CASSPGTGVLYEQYF.

This clone appeared a few times. The V gene is TRBV9, the J gene TRBJ1-6; possibly TRBD1 for D (5 bases). V lost 4 bases and J 8 bases, leaving 16 bases between the germline ends. CDR1 is SGDLS, CDR2 YYNGEE, per germline. The CDR3 runs 15 residues. CDR3 coding DNA: TGTGCCAGCAGCTCCCCGGTGGGGGGTGATTCACCCCTCCACTTT. It yields the protein CASSSPVGGDSPLHF.

The rearrangement joins TRBV10-3 to TRBJ2-7, with TRBD1 matching over 8 bases. J was trimmed by 2 bases and V by 0 bases; bases with no gene match: 6. The germline V gene encodes CDR1 ENHRY and CDR2 SYGVKD. The CDR3 consists of 16 residues. Here the CDR3 reads CAISESRTGTTYEQYF. The CDR3 nucleotides are TGTGCCATCAGTGAGTCTCGGACAGGGACAACCTACGAGCAGTACTTC.

The V and J genes are TRBV7-6 and TRBJ1-1; TRBD1 agrees at 9 bases. The CDR3 sequence is 15 residues long. Trimming removed 4 bases from V and 1 base from J; junction bases left unmatched: 4. Germline V lookup: CDR1 SGHVS, CDR2 FNYEAQ. The CDR3 DNA is TGTGCCAGCAGCTACCGACAGGGGGAGAACACTGAAGCTTTCTTT. It is translated as CASSYRQGENTEAFF.

A note on this clone: Additional DNA sequences in this sample encode the identical CDR3. The rearrangement links TRBV5-1 to TRBJ2-7, with 8 bases lining up with TRBD1. Looked up from germline, CDR1 is SGHRS and CDR2 is YFSETQ. Trimming took 0 bases from V and 5 from J; bases not matched to a gene: 7. The CDR3 has 15 residues. This CDR3 is CASSLDGQGIHEQYF. The CDR3 DNA reads as TGCGCCAGCAGCTTGGACGGACAGGGAATCCACGAGCAGTACTTC. Using reference TRBV5-1 and TRBJ2-7 for the parts outside the CDR3, the full variable domain is KAGVTQTPRYLIKTRGQQVTLSCSPISGHRSVSWYQQTPGQGLQFLFEYFSETQRNKGNFPGRFSGRQFSNSRSEMNVSTLELGDSALYLCASSLDGQGIHEQYFGPGTRLTVT.

The chain employs TRBV29-1 and TRBJ2-1; D ambiguous. The V end was cut by 3 bases, the J end by 9 bases, with 9 bases between. Germline CDR1 reads SQVTM; CDR2 reads ANQGSEA. The CDR3 extends over 11 amino acids. This chain's CDR3 is CSVDNLAEQFF. In DNA, the CDR3 is TGCAGCGTTGATAACCTGGCTGAGCAGTTCTTC.

The chain combines TRBV18 with TRBJ2-3; D unresolved. The CDR3 has 13 residues. Trimming took off 4 bases at V and 2 bases at J, with 7 bases between the two ends. Germline V gene sequence: CDR1 KGHSH, CDR2 LQKENI. CDR3: CASSQQHTDTQYF. CDR3 coding DNA: TGTGCCAGCTCACAACAGCACACAGATACGCAGTATTTT.

This clone was seen just once. The chain carries TRBV19 and TRBJ1-2; 12 nucleotides match TRBD1. This CDR3 has 18 amino acids. Germline assignment: CDR1 LNHDA and CDR2 SQIVND (reference sequence). V shed 1 base, J shed 5 bases, and the junction held 11 bases outside the gene matches. The CDR3 nucleotides are TGTGCCAGTAGTATAGTCGCCGCCGGGACAGGGGGCGCTTATGGCTACACCTTC. Amino acids: CASSIVAAGTGGAYGYTF.

The chain recombines TRBV19 with TRBJ2-5; D is perhaps TRBD2 (5 bases). This CDR3 contains 14 residues. The V gene lost 4 bases and the J gene lost 4 bases, with 13 bases spanning the gap. Germline loops: CDR1 LNHDA, CDR2 SQIVND (reference sequence). CDR3 protein: CASSSPVRGETQYF. The CDR3 bases are TGTGCCAGTAGTAGCCCCGTCCGGGGAGAGACCCAGTACTTC.

This chain uses TRBV6-2 or TRBV6-3 with TRBJ2-6, with 7 positions matching TRBD1. CDR3 size: 18 residues. The V gene end was trimmed by 6 bases and the J gene end by 0 bases; junction bases not matched to a gene: 11. CDR1 and CDR2 (germline): MNHEY, SVGEGT. This CDR3 is CASSSLGQTFSGANVLTF. The CDR3 nucleotides read TGTGCCAGCAGCTCTTTGGGACAGACCTTCTCTGGGGCCAACGTCCTGACTTTC.

This clone occurred a few times. The chain couples TRBV7-9 to TRBJ1-4, with 7 bases identical to TRBD1. The CDR3 sequence is 16 residues long. Germline lookup yields CDR1 SEHNR and CDR2 FQNEAQ (reference sequence). Unmatched junction bases numbered 6, after V lost 3 bases and J lost 2 bases. DNA of the CDR3: TGTGCCAGCAGCTTCGATAGGGGGCTGACTAATGAAAAACTGTTTTTT. It codes for CASSFDRGLTNEKLFF.

V usage is TRBV12-3 or TRBV12-4 and J usage is TRBJ2-5; D may be TRBD1 (6 bases). The CDR3 length is 13 residues. Trimming left V 1 base short and J 5 bases short, with 8 bases between. DNA of the CDR3: TGTGCCAGCAGTTTAGTCCAGGGGGAGACCCAGTACTTC. Amino acids: CASSLVQGETQYF.

The rearrangement links TRBV12-3 or TRBV12-4 to TRBJ2-1; TRBD2 is a possible D gene (6 bases). V was pared by 6 bases and J by 6 bases, with 9 bases between. The CDR3 is made up of 12 amino acids. The CDR3 is CASSLTSNEQFF. CDR3 coding DNA: TGTGCCAGCAGCCTGACTAGCAATGAGCAGTTCTTC.

The chain recombines TRBV19 with TRBJ2-7; TRBD1 agrees at 10 bases. Germline V lookup: CDR1 LNHDA, CDR2 SQIVND (reference sequence). V lost 4 bases and J lost 4; bases outside the gene matches: 4. CDR3 length equals 14 residues. CDR3 protein: CASSRQGAGYEQYF. In DNA, the CDR3 is TGTGCCAGTAGTAGACAGGGGGCAGGGTACGAGCAGTACTTC.

The V and J genes are TRBV7-3 and TRBJ2-1, with D perhaps TRBD1 (5 bases). Trimming removed 5 bases from V and 8 bases from J, with 7 bases in between. CDR1 and CDR2 (germline): SGHTA, FQGTGA. The CDR3 has 11 amino acids. Written as DNA, the CDR3 is TGTGCCAGCAGCCCAGGGCATGAGCAGTTCTTC. Its translation: CASSPGHEQFF.

This clone was detected once. The genes are TRBV27 and TRBJ1-3; D possibly corresponds to TRBD1 (6 bases). Germline CDR1 MNHEY, CDR2 SMNVEV (reference sequence). This CDR3 spans 16 amino acids. V lost 5 bases and J 0 bases, leaving 14 bases between the germline ends. Written as DNA, the CDR3 is TGTGCCAGCAGTAGGGGGGGCGCAGGCTCTGGAAACACCATATATTTT. Residues: CASSRGGAGSGNTIYF.

The chain recombines TRBV6-1 with TRBJ1-5; 7 nucleotides align to TRBD1. The germline CDR1 and CDR2 sequences are MNHNS and SASEGT. V lost 5 bases, J lost 0 bases, and 4 bases stayed unmatched. The CDR3 is 15 residues long. This CDR3 is CASSRTGDSNQPQHF. The CDR3 nucleotides read TGTGCCAGCAGTCGGACAGGAGATAGCAATCAGCCCCAGCATTTT.

The V and J genes are TRBV7-9 and TRBJ1-1; 7 bases map to TRBD1. This CDR3 is built from 15 residues. Per the germline V gene, CDR1 is SEHNR and CDR2 is FQNEAQ (reference sequence). Germline trimming cut 3 bases from V and 6 bases from J; bases unmatched to any gene: 10. The DNA for the CDR3 is TGTGCCAGCAGCTTGCGCGGACAGGTCCCCTCTGAAGCTTTCTTT. Its protein is CASSLRGQVPSEAFF.

The V gene is TRBV7-2, the J gene TRBJ2-7; no clear D gene. Germline values: CDR1 SGHTA, CDR2 FQGNSA. There are 16 residues in the CDR3. Trimming removed 0 bases from V and 2 bases from J, with 14 bases in between. This chain's CDR3 is CASSLARLVLPYEQYF. The DNA of the CDR3 is TGTGCCAGCAGCTTAGCGCGGCTAGTTTTGCCCTACGAGCAGTACTTC.

V and J are TRBV5-1 and TRBJ2-3; D might be TRBD2 (6 bases). The V gene's germline CDR1 is SGHRS and CDR2 YFSETQ. V was clipped by 2 bases and J by 2 bases, with 9 bases between them. The CDR3 extends over 14 amino acids. In nucleotides, the CDR3 is TGCGCCAGCAGCTTTGGGGGGACCACAGATACGCAGTATTTT. Translation: CASSFGGTTDTQYF. Full variable domain (rest looked up from reference TRBV5-1 and TRBJ2-3): KAGVTQTPRYLIKTRGQQVTLSCSPISGHRSVSWYQQTPGQGLQFLFEYFSETQRNKGNFPGRFSGRQFSNSRSEMNVSTLELGDSALYLCASSFGGTTDTQYFGPGTRLTVL.

V is TRBV6-2 or TRBV6-3 and J is TRBJ1-2; 9 bases line up with TRBD1. V was pared by 6 bases and J by 7 bases, with 12 bases of the junction left unmatched. The germline V gene encodes CDR1 MNHEY and CDR2 SVGEGT. The CDR3 consists of 15 residues. For the CDR3, the DNA is TGTGCCAGCAGCTTCAATTGCCGGGACAGGGCTGGCTACACCTTC. Translation gives CASSFNCRDRAGYTF.